This T cell receptor (beta chain) was recovered during a study of T cell responses to AZD1222 COVID-19 vaccine. Turning to this clone: The antigen is not known.

The protocol was immunoSEQ multiplex PCR, while the TCRdb copy is restricted to in-frame clones and leaves out a portion. Its listing shows around 150,000 clones. Germline V CDR1 and CDR2: MNHNY, SVGAGI (reference sequence). Between the trimmed V and J ends, which lost 4 bases and 10 bases, there was a span of 17 bases. The CDR3 is made up of 14 amino acids. Study-wide points: Repertoires were obtained solely post-peak T cell response. At baseline, seropositivity was found in only a handful of AZD1222 recipients. Spike-specific TCR breadth and depth both grew after two AZD1222 doses.

The chain links TRBV6-6 to TRBJ2-1, with D perhaps being TRBD1 or TRBD2 (5 bases each). Specimen: peripheral blood. This receptor was obtained from an adult in good health. CDR3 coding DNA: TGTGCCAGCAGTTCCTCCCCCGGTGGGGGAGAGCAGTTCTTC. Encoded protein: CASSSSPGGGEQFF.